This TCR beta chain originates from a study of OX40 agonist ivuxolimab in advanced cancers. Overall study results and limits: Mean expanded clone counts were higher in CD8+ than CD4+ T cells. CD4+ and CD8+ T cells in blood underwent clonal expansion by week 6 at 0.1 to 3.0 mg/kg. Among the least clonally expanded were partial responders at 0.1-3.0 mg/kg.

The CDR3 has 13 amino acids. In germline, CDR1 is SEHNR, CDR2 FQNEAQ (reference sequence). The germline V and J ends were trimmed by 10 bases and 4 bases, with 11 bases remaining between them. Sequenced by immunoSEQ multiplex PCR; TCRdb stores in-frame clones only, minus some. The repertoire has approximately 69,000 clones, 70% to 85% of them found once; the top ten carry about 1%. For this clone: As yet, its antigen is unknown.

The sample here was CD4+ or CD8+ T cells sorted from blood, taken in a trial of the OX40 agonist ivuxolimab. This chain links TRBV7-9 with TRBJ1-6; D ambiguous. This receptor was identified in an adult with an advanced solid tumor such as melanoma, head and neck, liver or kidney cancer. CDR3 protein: CATQHGYNSPLHF. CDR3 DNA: TGTGCCACCCAACACGGATATAATTCACCCCTCCACTTT.